These 4 T cell receptor beta chains were sequenced from one sample in a study of CD8 T cells in Susac syndrome. Reverse transcription of roughly 0.5 to 1 ug RNA was performed with random hexamers. Via MiXCR, TCRdb re-called the immunoSEQ multiplex PCR reads, giving one row per CDR3 protein. The profile covers roughly 60,000 distinct CDR3 sequences, with approximately 94% appearing a single time and about 0.21% taken by the ten largest. Input material: CD8+ T cells from PBMCs. Receptor source: a human donor in good health.

The rearrangement links TRBV5-1 to TRBJ2-7; D call uncertain. Germline lookup yields CDR1 SGHRS and CDR2 YFSETQ. V shed 0 bases and J shed 2 bases, with 9 bases lying between them. The CDR3 sequence is 14 residues long. This CDR3 is CASSLEWPAYEQYF. CDR3 DNA sequence: TGCGCCAGCAGCTTGGAATGGCCGGCCTACGAGCAGTACTTC. Full variable domain (rest looked up from reference TRBV5-1 and TRBJ2-7): KAGVTQTPRYLIKTRGQQVTLSCSPISGHRSVSWYQQTPGQGLQFLFEYFSETQRNKGNFPGRFSGRQFSNSRSEMNVSTLELGDSALYLCASSLEWPAYEQYFGPGTRLTVT.

J is TRBJ2-3 and V is TRBV6-1; TRBD2 is a possible D gene (5 bases). The V and J ends lost 2 bases and 2 bases respectively, with 17 bases between them. The CDR3 has 17 residues. The germline V gene encodes CDR1 MNHNS and CDR2 SASEGT. The CDR3 bases are TGTGCCAGCAGTGAATGGGTAGGAGCGGTGCACACAGATACGCAGTATTTT. Translation: CASSEWVGAVHTDTQYF.

The gene calls are TRBV6-2 or TRBV6-3 and TRBJ2-7; D remains unclear. This CDR3 has 12 residues. The V end was cut by 2 bases, the J end by 12 bases, with 14 bases between. In germline, CDR1 is MNHEY, CDR2 SVGEGT. CDR3 coding DNA: TGTGCCAGCAGTTACGCGGCCGAGTCGAGGTACTTC. It codes for CASSYAAESRYF.

V and J are TRBV5-1 and TRBJ2-3; 7 bases fit TRBD2. This CDR3 contains 17 residues. In germline, CDR1 is SGHRS, CDR2 YFSETQ. Trimming cost V 2 bases and J 0 bases; bases outside gene matches: 9. The CDR3 here is CASSFRASGTSTDTQYF. The CDR3 nucleotides are TGCGCCAGCAGCTTTAGGGCTAGCGGAACTAGCACAGATACGCAGTATTTT.